This is a list of T cell receptor beta chains from one sample in a study of blood T cell repertoires in COVID-19. TCRdb keeps only in-frame clones here, not all; method: immunoSEQ multiplex PCR. Here the sample spans 390,000 or so clones, roughly nine tenths being singletons. Source material: PBMCs or T cells enriched from blood (not recorded which). Receptors originate from a man aged 18 to 30 who had recovered from COVID-19. CDR3s include the opening cysteine and the closing phenylalanine or tryptophan. Fields, in order: J gene, V gene, D gene, clone size, CDR3 DNA, CDR3 protein. D genes are given only for firm matches. The size field is filled for only some rows; it gives once, few, many or a size class.

TRBJ2-7 TRBV3-1/TRBV3-2 - - TGTGCCAGCAGCCAAGGGTTAGGACTCCGATTAAAAAGCGACGAGCAGTACTTC CASSQGLGLRLKSDEQYF
TRBJ1-5 TRBV27 - - TGTGCCAGCAGTCCGACGGGGGGTGGACAGCCCCAGCATTTT CASSPTGGGQPQHF
TRBJ2-7 TRBV28 TRBD1 - TGTGCCAGCAGTTTAATGGGACAGGGAGGGGAGCAGTACTTC CASSLMGQGGEQYF
TRBJ2-3 TRBV27 TRBD2 - TGTGCCTCACAACCGGGACTACACCTCACAGATACGCAGTATTTT CASQPGLHLTDTQYF
TRBJ1-3 TRBV7-9 TRBD1 - TGTGCCAGCAGCGGAAGGGACAGGGTATTTGGAAACACCATATATTTT CASSGRDRVFGNTIYF
TRBJ2-2 TRBV7-2 - - TGTGCCAGCAGCTATAGCGGCGGTGCGAACACCGGGGAGCTGTTTTTT CASSYSGGANTGELFF
TRBJ1-6 TRBV5-1 - - TGCGCCAGCAGCTTGGGCGCAGGGCAGGAAGGCTCACCCCTCCACTTT CASSLGAGQEGSPLHF
TRBJ2-1 TRBV7-3 - - TGTGCCAGCAGGTACAGCGGACAGTGGGACAATGAGCAGTTCTTC CASRYSGQWDNEQFF
TRBJ2-3 TRBV5-1 TRBD1 - TGCGCCAGCAGCTTGCCCGAGGGACAGGGGAGGACAGATACGCAGTATTTT CASSLPEGQGRTDTQYF
TRBJ2-1 TRBV2 TRBD2 - TGTGCCAGCAGGAGAATAGCGGGGGGGACACGGGATGAGCAGTTCTTC CASRRIAGGTRDEQFF
TRBJ2-3 TRBV24-1 TRBD1 once TGTGCCACCAGTGATTTAGGACAGGGGAGCACAGATACGCAGTATTTT CATSDLGQGSTDTQYF
TRBJ1-1 TRBV27 - - TGTGCCAGCAGTTCGGGACTGCTATTGAACACTGAAGCTTTCTTT CASSSGLLLNTEAFF
TRBJ2-7 TRBV7-2 - - TGTGCCAGCAGCTCGATCACAGGGCTGAGAGTACCAAAGCAGTACTTC CASSSITGLRVPKQYF
TRBJ1-3 TRBV27 TRBD1 - TGTGCCAGCAGTCCGCGACAGGGGGCGCGAGGAAACACCATATATTTT CASSPRQGARGNTIYF
TRBJ1-2 TRBV7-9 - - TGTGCCAGCAGCTTACCGGGAGGGAGCTATGGCTACACCTTC CASSLPGGSYGYTF
TRBJ1-4 TRBV6-2/TRBV6-3 - once TGTGCCAGCAGTTACTCGATGGGGGCCAAGGGTGAAAAACTGTTTTTT CASSYSMGAKGEKLFF
TRBJ1-4 TRBV7-9 - once TGTGCCAGCAGCGGCCAAAAACTGTTTTTT CASSGQKLFF
TRBJ2-7 TRBV5-4 TRBD2 - TGTGCCAGCAGCTTAGCAGCGGGGGTCTCCTACGAGCAGTACTTC CASSLAAGVSYEQYF
TRBJ1-2 TRBV3-1/TRBV3-2 TRBD1 - TGTGCCAGCAGCCAGCGACAGGGGAGGGTTGGCTACACCTTC CASSQRQGRVGYTF
TRBJ2-2 TRBV19 - once TGTGCCAGTAGTATAGTAAACAGGGAACCCGGGGAGCTGTTTTTT CASSIVNREPGELFF
TRBJ2-3 TRBV5-1 - - TGCGCCAGCAGCTTGGACAGAAAAGATACGCAGTATTTT CASSLDRKDTQYF
TRBJ1-2 TRBV7-8 TRBD1 - TGTGCCAGCAGCTCACAGGGGGATTATGGCTACACCTTC CASSSQGDYGYTF
TRBJ2-5 TRBV3-1/TRBV3-2 - - TGTGCCAGCAGCCAAGATCTCGGTCCATACCGGGAGACCCAGTACTTC CASSQDLGPYRETQYF
TRBJ2-2 TRBV27 - - TGTGCCAGCAGTTTATACAGCGAGGAGGGGAGCACCGGGGAGCTGTTTTTT CASSLYSEEGSTGELFF
TRBJ2-3 TRBV28 - - TGTGCCAGCAACAGGGTAATCACAGATACGCAGTATTTT CASNRVITDTQYF
TRBJ1-2 TRBV5-5 TRBD1 once TGTGCCAGCAGCCCTGGGACAGACGAAGGCTACACCTTC CASSPGTDEGYTF
TRBJ1-6 TRBV5-1 TRBD1 - TGCGCCAGCAGCGCGAGACAGGGGGAAGCTTCACCCCTCCACTTT CASSARQGEASPLHF
TRBJ1-2 TRBV5-1 - - TGCGCCAGCAGCACGGATGGGGGCCGGTATGGCTACACCTTC CASSTDGGRYGYTF
TRBJ1-3 TRBV18 - - TGTGCCAGCTCACCAATGGAGACTATCTCTGGAAACACCATATATTTT CASSPMETISGNTIYF
TRBJ2-5 TRBV7-8 - - TGTGCCAGCAGCTCCCTGCGGAGTCTGCAAGAGACCCAGTACTTC CASSSLRSLQETQYF
TRBJ1-2 TRBV27 - - TGTGCCAGCAGTTTTCGGCCGGGGGGTAACTATGGCTACACCTTC CASSFRPGGNYGYTF
TRBJ2-2 TRBV6-4 - - TGTGCCAGCAGTGACTCGAGAGCGACAGGCACCGGGGAGCTGTTTTTT CASSDSRATGTGELFF
TRBJ2-1 TRBV2 TRBD1 - TGTGCCAGCAGTGGGGACAGTAAATCCTACAATGAGCAGTTCTTC CASSGDSKSYNEQFF
TRBJ1-5 TRBV19 TRBD1 - TGTGCCAGTAGTATAGGGACAGGGGCGGGCCAGCCCCAGCATTTT CASSIGTGAGQPQHF
TRBJ1-2 TRBV18 - - TGTGCCAGCTCACCTGCGGCGGGGGGCGACGCCTATGGCTACACCTTC CASSPAAGGDAYGYTF
TRBJ1-3 TRBV10-3 TRBD1 - TGTGCCATCAGTCGACAGGGGTTCGATGGAAACACCATATATTTT CAISRQGFDGNTIYF
TRBJ1-2 TRBV10-3 TRBD1 once TGTGCCATTGGGACAGGGAGCTATGGCTACACCTTC CAIGTGSYGYTF
TRBJ1-3 TRBV28 - - TGTGCCAGCAGTTTTACCGGACACCGGCATGGAAACACCATATATTTT CASSFTGHRHGNTIYF
TRBJ2-3 TRBV5-1 TRBD2 - TGCGCCAGCAGCTTGGCCATAGCGGGGGGGCCGTCAGATACGCAGTATTTT CASSLAIAGGPSDTQYF
TRBJ1-2 TRBV29-1 - - TGCAGCGTTGGCGGTAGCATCCCCCATGGCTACACCTTC CSVGGSIPHGYTF
TRBJ1-4 TRBV24-1 - - TGTGCCACCAGTGTGCGGGGGGAAAAACTGTTTTTT CATSVRGEKLFF
TRBJ1-3 TRBV5-1 - - TGCGCCAGCAGCTCGGGGGGGCGAAACTCTGGAAACACCATATATTTT CASSSGGRNSGNTIYF
TRBJ2-2 TRBV7-2 TRBD1 - TGTGCCAGCAGCTTAGTGCCAGGGGGTTACACCGGGGAGCTGTTTTTT CASSLVPGGYTGELFF
TRBJ1-1 TRBV27 TRBD1 - TGTGCCAGCAGTTCCCAAGACAGGGGGAGGACTGAAGCTTTCTTT CASSSQDRGRTEAFF
TRBJ2-3 TRBV6-5 - - TGTGCCAGCAGTTTTAGGTCGGGGGACACAGATACGCAGTATTTT CASSFRSGDTDTQYF
TRBJ1-6 TRBV7-2 TRBD1 - TGTGCCAGCAGCCCCCGACAGGGAGGAGTTGGTTCACCCCTCCACTTT CASSPRQGGVGSPLHF
TRBJ1-2 TRBV25-1 - - TGTGCCAGCAGCCTCCCGGGACACCCAGACTATGGCTACACCTTC CASSLPGHPDYGYTF
TRBJ1-5 TRBV10-3 - - TGTGCCATCAGTGAGACGGACAGAGGAAATCAGCCCCAGCATTTT CAISETDRGNQPQHF
TRBJ2-1 TRBV29-1 TRBD1 - TGCAGCGTTGAGGGACAGGGGTACAATGAGCAGTTCTTC CSVEGQGYNEQFF
TRBJ1-1 TRBV3-1/TRBV3-2 - - TGTGCCAGCAGCCGGGGACACCTCACTGAAGCTTTCTTT CASSRGHLTEAFF
TRBJ2-7 TRBV5-8 - - TGTGCCAGCAGCTTCCGCTACGAGCAGTACTTC CASSFRYEQYF
TRBJ1-3 TRBV6-5 - - TGTGCCAGCATACTCCACTCTGGAAACACCATATATTTT CASILHSGNTIYF
TRBJ2-1 TRBV4-3 - - TGCGCCAGCAGCCAAGAAGACAGTATCCTCACCCCAGGGAATGAGCAGTTCTTC CASSQEDSILTPGNEQFF
TRBJ1-1 TRBV5-6 - - TGTGCCAGCAGCCTGAGATCTTACCACGCGGCTTTCTTT CASSLRSYHAAFF